Listed below are T cell receptor beta chains from one sample, sequenced in a study of cytomegalovirus exposure and HLA in healthy donors. Here immunoSEQ multiplex PCR was the method, and the copy in TCRdb shows in-frame clones only, minus some. The sample records about 150,000 clones, 70% to 90% being singletons. The sample was PBMCs. These receptors were obtained from a young woman in good health and CMV-seronegative. Both conserved end residues are part of each CDR3. Each record gives: J gene, D gene, V gene, clone size, CDR3 DNA, CDR3 protein. D genes are given only for firm matches. Rows may omit the clone size; those that give it use once, few, many or a size class.

TRBJ2-1 - TRBV11-3 - TGTGCCAGCAGCTTACAGAACAATGAGCAGTTCTTC CASSLQNNEQFF
TRBJ1-6 TRBD1 TRBV2 - TGTGCCAGCAGTAAACAGGGGGACAATTCACCCCTCCACTTT CASSKQGDNSPLHF
TRBJ1-6 - TRBV27 once TGTGCCAGCAGATGGAGTCAGGGTCCTAATTCACCCCTCCACTTT CASRWSQGPNSPLHF
TRBJ2-3 - TRBV7-3 - TGTGCCAGCAGCCCCGCAGGCGGGCTGAGCACAGATACGCAGTATTTT CASSPAGGLSTDTQYF
TRBJ2-5 TRBD1 TRBV5-1 - TGCGCCAGCAAACTAGGACAGGGAACGGGAGAGACCCAGTACTTC CASKLGQGTGETQYF
TRBJ2-7 TRBD1 TRBV5-6 - TGTGCCAGCAGCACCCACGGACAGGGCTTAAGAAAGCAGTACTTC CASSTHGQGLRKQYF
TRBJ2-7 TRBD2 TRBV5-1 - TGCGCCAGCAGCCTGTTGACTAGCGGGGCCCACGAGCAGTACTTC CASSLLTSGAHEQYF
TRBJ2-3 TRBD2 TRBV6-1 - TGTGCCAGCAGTGAAGGTACGGGGGGGAGCACAGATACGCAGTATTTT CASSEGTGGSTDTQYF
TRBJ2-3 - TRBV18 few TGTGCCAGCTCACTCGGCCTAGGGGGTACCACAGATACGCAGTATTTT CASSLGLGGTTDTQYF
TRBJ1-3 TRBD1 TRBV5-4 once TGTGCCAGCAGCCGGGGGAGGGACAGGGGCTCTGGAAACACCATATATTTT CASSRGRDRGSGNTIYF
TRBJ2-7 - TRBV6-6 few TGTGCCAGCACCATCGGACTTGGCGTTTTATACGAGCAGTACTTC CASTIGLGVLYEQYF
TRBJ1-5 TRBD1 TRBV28 few TGTGCCAGCAGTTTGGTGGGACAGGGAGACCAGCCCCAGCATTTT CASSLVGQGDQPQHF
TRBJ2-7 - TRBV6-1 - TGTGCCAGCAGTTGGACAGAGACCTACGAGCAGTACTTC CASSWTETYEQYF
TRBJ2-7 - TRBV28 few TGTGCCAGCGAAAGGGGTCGGGCCTACGAGCAGTACTTC CASERGRAYEQYF
TRBJ2-7 TRBD1 TRBV29-1 - TGCAGCGTTGGGGGACAGGGTTACTCCTACGAGCAGTACTTC CSVGGQGYSYEQYF
TRBJ1-5 TRBD1 TRBV7-2 - TGTGCCAGCAGCCCCGGACAGGGAGGCAATCAGCCCCAGCATTTT CASSPGQGGNQPQHF
TRBJ1-5 - TRBV28 - TGTGCCAGCAGTTCCCCCTTGGGGGGAGGCAATCAGCCCCAGCATTTT CASSSPLGGGNQPQHF
TRBJ1-1 - TRBV30 - TGTGCCTGGAGTCGAGAGGAAGCTTTCTTT CAWSREEAFF
TRBJ1-4 - TRBV4-2 - TGTGCCAGCAGCCAAGGTTCGGTCAGGGGTCCCGAAAAACTGTTTTTT CASSQGSVRGPEKLFF
TRBJ2-7 TRBD1 TRBV7-2 - TGTGCCAGCAGCCCGAGACAGGGGGCGCGCGAGCAGTACTTC CASSPRQGAREQYF
TRBJ2-7 - TRBV4-2 few TGTGCCAGCAGCCAAGGGTTTTTGCAGGGCGAGCAGTACTTC CASSQGFLQGEQYF
TRBJ2-5 TRBD2 TRBV10-2 - TGCGCCAGCAGGGGGACTAGCTCCCAAGAGACCCAGTACTTC CASRGTSSQETQYF
TRBJ2-1 - TRBV28 few TGTGCCAGCAGCCCCCAGGGGCCGAGGCAGTTCTTC CASSPQGPRQFF
TRBJ1-5 - TRBV10-1 - TGCGCCAGCAGTTTGGGCATTAATCAGCCCCAGCATTTT CASSLGINQPQHF
TRBJ1-2 - TRBV4-1 once TGCGCCAGCAGCCAAGGACCGAGGGAAATGGGCTTCTATGGCTACACCTTC CASSQGPREMGFYGYTF
TRBJ2-7 - TRBV10-2 few TGCGCCAGCAGTGCCCCACTAGCTAATGAGCAGTACTTC CASSAPLANEQYF
TRBJ2-1 - TRBV5-1 once TGCGCCAGCAGCTTGAACTCCCTTGGTGAGGGGCAGTTCTTC CASSLNSLGEGQFF
TRBJ2-2 TRBD2 TRBV11-2 - TGTGCCAGCAGCCTAGCGGGGGGGCAGACCGGGGAGCTGTTTTTT CASSLAGGQTGELFF
TRBJ2-1 TRBD2 TRBV5-4 - TGTGCCAGCAGCTTGGGCGGTGGGCGGGGGGGCCCAAATGAGCAGTTCTTC CASSLGGGRGGPNEQFF
TRBJ1-4 - TRBV27 - TGTGCCAGAATCCAGCTTGGGGCCGAAAATGAAAAACTGTTTTTT CARIQLGAENEKLFF
TRBJ2-1 - TRBV7-2 - TGTGCCAGCAGCTTAAGGGGCGCGGGAAGCTCCTACAATGAGCAGTTCTTC CASSLRGAGSSYNEQFF
TRBJ2-5 TRBD2 TRBV30 - TGTGCCTGGAGTCCCCGCCGGTCCCAACTAGCGGGGGGCCGGACGGAGACCCAGTACTTC CAWSPRRSQLAGGRTETQYF
TRBJ1-1 - TRBV7-2 - TGTGCCAGCAGCTTACAAGGCGGAAGAACTGAAGCTTTCTTT CASSLQGGRTEAFF
TRBJ2-7 TRBD2 TRBV6-6 - TGTGCCAGCAGTGACGATAGCGGGGAATACGAGCAGTACTTC CASSDDSGEYEQYF
TRBJ2-1 TRBD2 TRBV5-1 - TGCGCCAGCAGCCGATTAGCAGGGACTAGCGACCACAATGAGCAGTTCTTC CASSRLAGTSDHNEQFF
TRBJ1-2 - TRBV25-1 - TGTGCCAGCAGTCCCCTGGGCGGGGGGTCGGGCGGCTACACCTTC CASSPLGGGSGGYTF
TRBJ2-3 - TRBV7-2 - TGTGCCAGCAGCTTACCGCCGGGAACGCAGTATTTT CASSLPPGTQYF
TRBJ2-5 - TRBV29-1 - TGCAGCGTTGAAGATCCGGCGAAGAGGTACCAAGAGACCCAGTACTTC CSVEDPAKRYQETQYF